This T cell receptor (beta chain) is from a study of CD8 T cells in cerebrospinal fluid in Alzheimer's disease. The wider study: Plate-based nested PCR sequencing and droplet-based sequencing measured CSF T cell clonal expansion. Study-level points and caveats: Expanded clones of at least 3% were commoner in Alzheimer's patients than healthy subjects.

No DNA is given; TCRdb re-called the 10x single-cell sequencing reads and lists each CDR3 protein once. The sample's table shows roughly 1,500 distinct CDR3 sequences. Turning to this clonotype: Its antigen is currently unknown.

The CDR3 runs 13 residues. CDR1 and CDR2 (germline): SNHLY, FYNNEI. The rearrangement joins TRBV2 to TRBJ2-7. The sequenced material came from cerebrospinal fluid. The sequence was collected from a human donor with Alzheimer's disease. The CDR3 spells CASTPGRTYEQYF.